A single sample is the source of the 10 T cell receptor beta chains below, sequenced in a study of cytomegalovirus exposure and HLA in healthy donors. Primers included in the PCR were 60 Vbeta and 13 Jbeta primers. Measured with immunoSEQ multiplex PCR; TCRdb has only the in-frame clones, and not every one. This table has some 130,000 clones, roughly 78% appearing once. Sequenced: PBMCs. These receptors came from a man between 35 and 55 years old in good health and CMV-seropositive.

The chain carries TRBV6-1 and TRBJ1-3; D is possibly TRBD1 (6 bases). The V gene lost 2 bases and the J gene lost 4 bases, with 9 bases spanning the gap. Per germline, CDR1 MNHNS and CDR2 SASEGT. The CDR3 is 14 amino acids. Written as DNA, the CDR3 is TGTGCCAGCAGTGAACCAGGGGACGGAAACACCATATATTTT. It translates to CASSEPGDGNTIYF.

The CDR3 nucleotides are TGTGCCAGCTCACCGTGGGAGGGTATGGTCGGCTACACCTTC. It codes for CASSPWEGMVGYTF. The chain recombines TRBV18 with TRBJ1-2; D is ambiguous. Germline values: CDR1 KGHSH, CDR2 LQKENI. The CDR3 has 14 amino acids. V dropped 3 bases and J dropped 8 bases, with 16 bases sitting between them.

This clone occurred a few times. The chain carries TRBV5-6 and TRBJ2-3; TRBD1 is a possible D gene (5 bases). Germline-derived CDR1 and CDR2 are SGHDT and YYEEEE. The CDR3 is 13 residues long. V was shortened by 4 bases and J by 5 bases, with 11 bases between the two germline ends. Here the CDR3 reads CASSQGPQDTQYF. The CDR3 nucleotides are TGTGCCAGCAGCCAGGGTCCGCAAGATACGCAGTATTTT. Combining the CDR3 with reference TRBV5-6 and TRBJ2-3 gives the whole variable domain DAGVTQSPTHLIKTRGQQVTLRCSPKSGHDTVSWYQQALGQGPQFIFQYYEEEERQRGNFPDRFSGHQFPNYSSELNVNALLLGDSALYLCASSQGPQDTQYFGPGTRLTVL.

A single count supports this clone. The J gene is TRBJ2-7, the V gene TRBV10-3, with 10 bases fitting TRBD1. With V trimmed by 7 bases and J by 6 bases, 9 bases remained unmatched. The CDR3 length is 14 residues. Germline CDR1 and CDR2: ENHRY and SYGVKD. The CDR3 bases are TGTGCCATCACCACCGGGACAGGGGTTGGCGAGCAGTACTTC. Its protein is CAITTGTGVGEQYF.

The sample holds a few counts of this clone. The V gene is TRBV7-2, the J gene TRBJ2-5, with D possibly matching TRBD2 (5 bases). The CDR3 has 14 amino acids. Trimming cost V 1 base and J 7 bases, with 13 bases left between them. Germline V gene sequence: CDR1 SGHTA, CDR2 FQGNSA. CDR3 protein: CASSLDFGIRTQYF. The DNA of the CDR3 is TGTGCCAGCAGCTTAGACTTCGGGATCAGGACCCAGTACTTC.

The chain is built from TRBV6-1 and TRBJ2-2; 8 nucleotides line up with TRBD2. The germline V gene has CDR1 MNHNS and CDR2 SASEGT. This CDR3 has 15 amino acids. J gave up 4 bases and V 5 bases, and 6 bases lay outside the gene matches. This chain's CDR3 is CASSKLADITGELFF. The DNA of the CDR3 is TGTGCCAGCAGTAAACTAGCGGATATCACCGGGGAGCTGTTTTTT.

The CDR3 DNA sequence: TGCGCCAGCTCCCCCCAGCGGGGATTCACCCTCCACTTT. It translates to CASSPQRGFTLHF. The chain couples TRBV10-2 to TRBJ1-6; D call uncertain. Germline loops: CDR1 WSHSY, CDR2 SAAADI. The CDR3 length is 13 residues. Trimming pared 8 bases from V and 14 bases from J, leaving 19 bases between.

The V gene is TRBV2, the J gene TRBJ2-1; 10 positions match TRBD2. Per germline, CDR1 SNHLY and CDR2 FYNNEI. The trim removed 5 bases at V and 8 bases at J, leaving 15 bases unmatched. The CDR3 sequence is 17 residues long. The DNA of the CDR3 is TGTGCCAGCAGTCAACGCGGGACTAGCGTCTGGAGGGATGAGCAGTTCTTC. Its translation: CASSQRGTSVWRDEQFF.

The chain links TRBV19 to TRBJ2-5, with 9 bases aligning to TRBD1. The germline V gene encodes CDR1 LNHDA and CDR2 SQIVND (reference sequence). The CDR3 runs 15 residues. Trimming at V came to 7 bases and at J to 1 base, leaving 7 bases not matched to a gene. DNA of the CDR3: TGTGCCAGTATGGCGGGACAGGGAATCCAAGAGACCCAGTACTTC. This sequence encodes CASMAGQGIQETQYF.

V usage is TRBV19 and J usage is TRBJ1-2; no reliable D call. The germline CDR1 and CDR2 sequences are LNHDA and SQIVND (reference sequence). The CDR3 spans 13 residues. V was shortened by 5 bases and J by 6 bases, with 13 bases between the two germline ends. The CDR3 DNA reads as TGTGCCAGTAGTGAGACTGGCTCGCATGGCTACACCTTC. Its translation: CASSETGSHGYTF.